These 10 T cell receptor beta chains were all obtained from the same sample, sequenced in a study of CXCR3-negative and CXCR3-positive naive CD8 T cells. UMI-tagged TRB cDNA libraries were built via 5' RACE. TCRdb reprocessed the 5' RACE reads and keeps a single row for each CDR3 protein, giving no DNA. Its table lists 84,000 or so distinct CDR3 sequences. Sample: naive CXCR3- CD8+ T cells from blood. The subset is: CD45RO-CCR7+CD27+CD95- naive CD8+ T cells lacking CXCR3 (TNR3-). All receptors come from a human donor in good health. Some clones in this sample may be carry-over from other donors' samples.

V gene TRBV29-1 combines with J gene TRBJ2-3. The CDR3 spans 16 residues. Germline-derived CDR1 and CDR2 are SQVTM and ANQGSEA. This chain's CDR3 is CSVEDFGQVSTDTQYF.

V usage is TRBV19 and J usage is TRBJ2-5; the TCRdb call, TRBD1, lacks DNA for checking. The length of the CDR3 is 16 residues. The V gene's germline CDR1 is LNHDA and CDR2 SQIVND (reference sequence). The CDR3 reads CASSPTGGRGQETQYF.

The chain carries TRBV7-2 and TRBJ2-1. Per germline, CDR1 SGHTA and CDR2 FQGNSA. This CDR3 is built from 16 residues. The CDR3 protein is CASSIVTLRSYNEQFF.

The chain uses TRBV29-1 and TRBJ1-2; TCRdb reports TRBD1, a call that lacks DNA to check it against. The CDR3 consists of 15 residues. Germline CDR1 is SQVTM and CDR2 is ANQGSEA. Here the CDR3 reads CSVEKRRGHYYGYTF.

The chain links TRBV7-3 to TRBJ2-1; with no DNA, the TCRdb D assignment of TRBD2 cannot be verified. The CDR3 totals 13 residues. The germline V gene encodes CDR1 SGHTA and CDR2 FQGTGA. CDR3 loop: CASSPGLPNEQFF.

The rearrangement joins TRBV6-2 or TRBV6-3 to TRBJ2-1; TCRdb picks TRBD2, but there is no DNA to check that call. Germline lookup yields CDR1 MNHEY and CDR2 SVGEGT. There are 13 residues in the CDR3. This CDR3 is CAHSRGGLNEQFF.

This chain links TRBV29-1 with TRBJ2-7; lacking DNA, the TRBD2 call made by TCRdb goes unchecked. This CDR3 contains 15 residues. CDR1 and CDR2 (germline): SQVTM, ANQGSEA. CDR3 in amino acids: CSVELGGGGPGEQYF.

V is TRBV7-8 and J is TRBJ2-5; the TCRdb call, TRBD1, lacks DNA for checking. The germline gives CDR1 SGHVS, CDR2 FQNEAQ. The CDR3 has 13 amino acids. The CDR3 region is CASTQGAGETQYF. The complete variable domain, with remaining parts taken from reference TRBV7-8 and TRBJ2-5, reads GAGVSQSPRYKVAKRGQDVALRCDPISGHVSLFWYQQALGQGPEFLTYFQNEAQLDKSGLPSDRFFAERPEGSVSTLKIQRTQQEDSAVYLCASTQGAGETQYFGPGTRLLVL.

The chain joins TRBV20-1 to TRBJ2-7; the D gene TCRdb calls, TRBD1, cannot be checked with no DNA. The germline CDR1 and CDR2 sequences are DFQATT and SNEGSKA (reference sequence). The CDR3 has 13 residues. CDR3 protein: CSARSPQGYEQYF.

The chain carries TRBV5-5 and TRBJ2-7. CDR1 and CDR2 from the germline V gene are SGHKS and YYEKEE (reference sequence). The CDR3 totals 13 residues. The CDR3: CASSLDISYEQYF.